This T cell receptor beta chain was identified in a study of T-cell reconstitution after alpha-beta-depleted transplantation in children. Findings of the study overall: Surviving recipient cells, namely T cells and thymic progenitors, were the source of high day-60 TCRbeta diversity in some patients. Newly produced T cells mostly accounted for T-cell counts and diversity one year post-transplant.

This clonotype was detected many times. Its specificity is unknown. Molecular barcoding with unique molecular identifiers was used for the TCRbeta library. TCRdb used MiXCR to reprocess the PCR reads, holding one entry per CDR3 protein. Among 200,000 to 250,000 distinct CDR3 sequences listed, about 11% were seen once. The CDR3 totals 16 residues. Trimming took 3 bases from V and 6 from J, leaving 21 bases between them. V and J are TRBV12-3 or TRBV12-4 and TRBJ2-7; D call uncertain. This TCR came from a child younger than two with acute myeloid leukemia, due to receive a stem cell transplant. The starting material was PBMCs, obtained before TCRalphabeta/CD19-depleted stem cell transplant. The CDR3 DNA reads TGTGCCAGCAGTTTGTCTCGCGGCCCAGGCTCCCTCGAGCAGTACTTC. Translation: CASSLSRGPGSLEQYF.